This T cell receptor beta chain came from a study of T cells in women clearing cervical HPV infection. Overall study: Case blood drawn at lesion detection; control blood after infection cleared. Cases' blood sampling followed lesion detection by median about 21 weeks (90 to 200).

Findings and caveats of the study: Controls had more TRBV6-7 (around 0.15%) than cases (roughly 0.11%).

V trimming: 7 bases; J trimming: 1 base; junction bases outside the gene matches: 5. The CDR3 is 14 amino acids. Germline values: CDR1 SGHRS, CDR2 YFSETQ. Assay: immunoSEQ multiplex PCR; the TCRdb copy retains only in-frame clones and omits some. In all, the sample yields some 30,000 clones. Remarks on this clone: Antigen specificity is unknown. The observed sequence ends 3 residues before the CDR3 terminus, with the missing tail filled in from the germline J gene.

MY09/MY11 PCR detected cervical HPV DNA; dot-blot assigned genotypes. V and J are TRBV5-1 and TRBJ2-3; 8 bases fit TRBD1. The receptor was derived from a woman between 18 and 69 years old with a cervical HPV16 infection that either progressed to CIN3+ or cleared (not recorded which). The specimen was blood buffy coat. The CDR3 loop is CASLDRAGTDTQYF. CDR3 bases read: TGCGCCAGCCTGGACAGGGCTGGCACAGATACG.